This paragraph covers one T cell receptor (beta chain) sequence. What it binds is not known. The data originate from a study of cytomegalovirus exposure and HLA in healthy donors. Study results and caveats: The study had only CMV serostatus as immune exposure information.

Both 60 Vbeta primers and 13 Jbeta primers went into the PCR. Method: immunoSEQ multiplex PCR; TCRdb's copy keeps in-frame clones and lacks some. This sample has about 96,000 clones, with 65% to 85% found just once. CDR3 size: 15 residues. Germline V gene sequence: CDR1 SNHLY, CDR2 FYNNEI. Trimming cost V 2 bases and J 8 bases, with 19 bases left between them. The sample taken for sequencing was PBMCs. The sequence was collected from a woman between 70 and 85 years old in good health and CMV-seropositive. The genes are TRBV2 and TRBJ2-7, with D hard to call. As DNA, the CDR3 is TGTGCCAGCAGTGAACCAGGCCTCCGAAGCTCGCAGCAGTACTTC. Encoded protein: CASSEPGLRSSQQYF.